These 22 T cell receptor delta chains originate from one sample sequenced in a study of γδ T cells in repeated Plasmodium falciparum infection. Flow sorting of PBMC yielded separate Vgamma9/Vdelta2+ and Vdelta2-negative gammadelta T cell populations for bulk repertoire analysis. TCRdb applied CATT to the multiplex PCR reads for clone calling. The table shows around 89,000 delta-chain clones, with 1.4% occurring only once. Sequencing used gamma-delta T cells from blood. Every receptor here comes from a pool of human donors (malaria-infected and uninfected, not separated).

The rearrangement uses TRDV1 and TRDJ1, with a weak D call TRDD3 (6 bases). Since TCRdb gives no J gene, matching the DNA to germline was used here to assign it. The CDR3 totals 19 residues. Trimming shortened V by 0 bases and J by 0 bases, and 20 bases separated the two germline ends. The germline CDR1 and CDR2 sequences are TSWWSYY and QGS. CDR3 nucleotides: TGTGCTCTTGGGGAACTAGGGTCCAAGCTGGGGAGGTACACCGATAAACTCATCTTT. Encoded protein: CALGELGSKLGRYTDKLIF.

This clone was found a few times. For this DNA, TCRdb reports the protein of a much larger clone, which diverges at residue 17, most likely from a read error; the protein presented here is translated directly from the DNA. The V gene reported is TRDV1; the J gene is uncalled; TRDD3 is the table's D call and was not checked against the DNA. Looked up from germline, CDR1 is TSWWSYY and CDR2 is QGS. The CDR3 covers 19 residues. The CDR3: CALGASPPGGPALTAQPFF. The CDR3, as DNA: TGTGCTCTTGGGGCGTCTCCTCCTGGGGGACCAGCTTTGACAGCACAACCCTTCTTT.

This clone came up a few times. A single base is all that separates this from a far larger clone, so a read error is likely. In the same sample, other DNA sequences code for this CDR3. The chain employs TRDV1 and TRDJ1; TRDD3 aligns across 12 bases. Here the J gene came from matching the DNA to germline, since TCRdb omits it. There are 21 residues in the CDR3. CDR1 TSWWSYY and CDR2 QGS come from the germline V gene. The CDR3 reads CALGELPSPTGGYPPSDKLIF. The CDR3 DNA follows: TGTGCCCTTGGGGAACTTCCCTCCCCGACTGGGGGATACCCCCCTTCCGATAAACTCATCTTT.

In the case of this clone: TCRdb assigns this DNA the protein of a much larger clone, which departs from its translation at residue 12; this likely reflects a read error, and the protein shown comes from translating the DNA. The genes are TRDV3 and TRDJ1; D not resolved. The J gene, not given by TCRdb, was assigned here from a germline match of the nucleotide sequence. Germline CDR1 reads TVYSNPD; CDR2 reads GDNSRS (reference sequence). The length of the CDR3 is 16 residues. Written as DNA, the CDR3 is TGTGCCTCAATGGCAAAAATGGGCCCTTACACCAATAAACTCATCTTT. Translated, it gives CASMAKMGPYTNKLIF.

This clone was detected a few times. TCRdb pairs this DNA with a much larger clone's protein that differs at residue 10, likely a read error; the protein shown was translated from the DNA. The chain recombines TRAV38-2/DV8 with TRDJ1; the D gene is possibly TRDD3 (5 bases). TCRdb is silent on the J gene; assignment here came from matching the DNA to germline. This CDR3 has 14 amino acids. Germline values: CDR1 TSESDYY, CDR2 QEAYKQQN. CDR3 sequence reads: CAYKTYWNTGKLIF. The CDR3 nucleotides read TGTGCTTATAAGACGTACTGGAACACCGGTAAACTCATCTTT.

With respect to this clone: Only one base separates this from a far larger clonotype, so it likely reflects a read error. Other nucleotide sequences from this sample produce the same CDR3. The J gene was not called, though the V gene is TRDV1; the tabulated D call, TRDD3, remains unverified against the DNA. The CDR3 contains 23 residues. CDR1 is TSWWSYY, CDR2 QGS, per germline. The CDR3 sequence is CALGEVLAPLGGYPGPYTDKLIF. The CDR3 region has the DNA TGTGCTCTTGGGGAAGTTCTGGCTCCCCTTGGGGGATACCCTGGGCCCTACACCGATAAACTCATCTTC.

On this clone itself: TCRdb's protein for this DNA is that of a much larger clone and differs from the translation at residue 7, likely a read error; the protein shown is the DNA translation. The rearrangement links TRDV1 to TRDJ1, with TRDD3 matching 9 bases. Since TCRdb gives no J gene, matching the DNA to germline was used here to assign it. J lost 6 bases, V lost 2 bases, and 13 bases had no gene match. Germline lookup yields CDR1 TSWWSYY and CDR2 QGS. The CDR3 consists of 17 residues. CDR3: CALGEESPLTGGHKLIF. CDR3 nucleotides: TGTGCTCTTGGGGAAGAGTCCCCCCTTACTGGGGGACATAAACTCATCTTT.

This clone has a handful of counts. The TCRdb protein comes from a much larger clone and disagrees with this DNA's translation at residue 4, likely due to a read error; the protein given here is derived from the DNA. The chain combines TRDV1 with TRDJ1; TRDD3 matches at 9 bases. The J gene comes from matching the DNA to germline here; TCRdb lacks it. Germline V CDR1 and CDR2: TSWWSYY, QGS. The CDR3 has 17 amino acids. With 8 bases clipped from V and 2 bases from J, the junction kept 15 bases outside the gene matches. CDR3 sequence reads: CALRVGAGGFSTDKLIF. The CDR3 DNA follows: TGTGCTCTTAGGGTCGGGGCTGGGGGATTCTCTACCGATAAACTCATCTTT.

Of note for this clone: This is likely an artifact of a read error, given a far larger clone one base away. The same CDR3 arises from other DNA sequences in this sample as well. The CDR3 loop reads CALGESSRTGGYKLIF. CDR3 nucleotide sequence: TGTGCTCTTGGGGAATCCTCCCGCACTGGGGGATATAAACTCATCTTT. V usage is TRDV1 and J usage is TRDJ1, with 10 bases that match TRDD3. The J gene is absent in TCRdb and was assigned here via DNA matching to germline. The germline V gene has CDR1 TSWWSYY and CDR2 QGS. The CDR3 covers 16 residues. V shed 2 bases, J shed 6 bases, and the junction held 9 bases outside the gene matches.

This clone has only a few counts. The V gene is TRDV2; the J gene was not called; the table names TRDD3, a call not compared with the DNA. Germline CDR1 reads GEAIGNYY; CDR2 reads EKD. This CDR3 comprises 19 residues. The DNA of the CDR3 is TGTGCCTGCATTACGTACTGGGGGATACCCTCCCCGCACACCGGTAAACCCATCTTT. Protein product: CACITYWGIPSPHTGKPIF.

This clone was observed a handful of times. This chain connects TRDV1 to TRDJ1, with 7 bases lining up with TRDD3. Germline trimming cut 4 bases from V and 0 bases from J; bases unmatched to any gene: 29. This CDR3 has 23 residues. From germline, CDR1 is TSWWSYY and CDR2 QGS. The CDR3 spells CALGVSSRKSHLLGINYTDKLIF. The CDR3 DNA is TGTGCTCTTGGGGTATCCTCTCGAAAATCTCATTTACTGGGGATAAACTACACCGATAAACTCATCTTT.

Comments on this clone: The likely explanation is a read error, given a far larger clone one base away. This sample also contains other DNA sequences that code for the same CDR3. This rearrangement joins TRDV1 to TRDJ1; 9 nucleotides line up with TRDD3. The J gene was not available in TCRdb and was assigned here by matching the DNA to germline segments. V gave up 0 bases and J gave up 1 base; unmatched junction bases: 30. Germline V gene lookup returns CDR1 TSWWSYY and CDR2 QGS. The CDR3 has 25 residues. The CDR3 sequence is CALGELPGLEASLGYWGRGTDKLIF. The CDR3 DNA reads as TGTGCTCTTGGGGAACTTCCAGGACTGGAGGCTTCCCTGGGGTACTGGGGGAGGGGCACCGATAAACTCATCTTT.

A few counts support this clone. The protein that TCRdb holds for this DNA derives from a much larger clone and differs from the translated DNA at residue 14, which likely indicates a read error; the protein shown here is translated from the DNA. The chain joins TRDV2 to TRDJ1; 9 bases are a match to TRDD3. Germline CDR1 and CDR2: GEAIGNYY and EKD. The CDR3 has 19 amino acids. The V gene end was trimmed by 0 bases and the J gene end by 3 bases; junction bases not matched to a gene: 16. CDR3: CACDTMRGYVFSDADKLIF. DNA for the CDR3: TGTGCCTGTGACACCATGAGGGGATACGTTTTCTCGGACGCCGATAAACTCATCTTT.

At least ten counts were recorded for this clone. Written as DNA, the CDR3 is TGTGCCTGTGACCCAGCCACTGGGGGATACCGCTCCTGGGACACCCGACAGATGTTTTTC. Its translation is CACDPATGGYRSWDTRQMFF. V usage is TRDV2 and J usage is TRDJ3; 12 bases match TRDD3. Germline loops: CDR1 GEAIGNYY, CDR2 EKD. The CDR3 sequence is 20 residues long. V shed 3 bases and J 0 bases; nucleotides not matched to a gene: 8.

This clone was seen at least ten times. The chain employs TRDV1 and TRDJ1; tentatively, D is TRDD2 (5 bases). The CDR3 consists of 17 residues. The V gene's germline CDR1 is TSWWSYY and CDR2 QGS. Trimming took 0 bases from V and 0 from J, leaving 14 bases between them. The CDR3 bases are TGTGCTCTTGGGGAACTAGTTCCTCCAGGGTACACCGATAAACTCATCTTT. This gives the protein CALGELVPPGYTDKLIF.

This clone was observed a handful of times. The protein in TCRdb stems from a much larger clone and differs at residue 5 from this DNA's translation, likely a read error; here the protein is translated from the DNA. This rearrangement joins TRDV2 to TRDJ1, with 7 bases matching TRDD3. V trimming: 1 base; J trimming: 2 bases; junction bases outside the gene matches: 3. CDR3 length: 14 amino acids. Germline V gene lookup returns CDR1 GEAIGNYY and CDR2 EKD. The CDR3 protein is CACDTSGGTDKLIF. CDR3 DNA: TGTGCCTGTGACACTTCTGGGGGGACCGATAAACTCATCTTT.

This clone came up a few times. The protein in TCRdb stems from a much larger clone and differs at residue 5 from this DNA's translation, likely a read error; here the protein is translated from the DNA. The V gene is TRDV2, the J gene TRDJ1, with D perhaps matching TRDD3 (6 bases). This CDR3 has 15 residues. V was pared by 3 bases and J by 0 bases, with 13 bases between. Germline values: CDR1 GEAIGNYY, CDR2 EKD. This CDR3 is CACDHVMGDTDKLIF. The CDR3 DNA reads TGTGCCTGTGACCACGTGATGGGGGACACCGATAAACTCATCTTT.

In this sample, this clone turned up many times. The chain uses TRDV1 and TRDJ1, with TRDD3 matching over 12 bases. CDR3 length: 18 amino acids. V lost 4 bases, J lost 4 bases, and 13 bases stayed unmatched. CDR1 TSWWSYY and CDR2 QGS come from the germline V gene. The CDR3 region is CALGASFLLGDTYDKLIF. In DNA form, the CDR3 reads TGTGCTCTTGGGGCCTCCTTCCTTCTGGGGGATACGTACGATAAACTCATCTTT.

Note on this clone: For this DNA, TCRdb reports the protein of a much larger clone, which diverges at residue 17, most likely from a read error; the protein presented here is translated directly from the DNA. The J gene has no call, while the V gene is TRDV1; TRDD3 was called by the table and not checked on the DNA. The CDR3 consists of 19 residues. Germline CDR1 TSWWSYY, CDR2 QGS. CDR3 bases: TGTGCTCTTGGGGAACCGTCCCGCCCGTATTCATGGTACACCGATAAACCCATCTTT. Amino acids: CALGEPSRPYSWYTDKPIF.

In the case of this clone: TCRdb's protein for this DNA is that of a much larger clone and differs from the translation at residue 3, likely a read error; the protein shown is the DNA translation. This chain links TRDV2 with TRDJ1, with 9 bases that match TRDD3. The J gene, missing from TCRdb, was assigned here through DNA to germline matching. The CDR3 is made up of 15 amino acids. Losses at the gene ends were 8 bases for V and 0 bases for J; bases not matched to a gene: 9. From germline, CDR1 is GEAIGNYY and CDR2 EKD. The CDR3: CAYEPLGDYTDKLIF. The DNA of the CDR3 is TGTGCCTATGAGCCTCTGGGGGATTACACCGATAAACTCATCTTT.

This clone was counted between two and nine times. TCRdb attributes to this sequence the protein of a much larger clone, which differs from the DNA translation at residue 7; a read error is likely, and the protein displayed is translated from the DNA. Other DNA sequences from this sample encode an identical CDR3 as well. The genes are TRDV1 and TRDJ1; 10 bases are shared with TRDD3. This CDR3 region has 22 residues. Trimming cost V 3 bases and J 2 bases; bases outside gene matches: 24. CDR1 and CDR2 (germline): TSWWSYY, QGS. CDR3 amino acids: CALGEGPVSLLQVLGDTDKLIF. The CDR3 DNA is TGTGCTCTTGGGGAGGGCCCTGTTTCCCTGCTTCAGGTACTGGGGGATACCGATAAACTCATCTTT.

As regards this clone: The protein that TCRdb holds for this DNA derives from a much larger clone and differs from the translated DNA at residue 4, which likely indicates a read error; the protein shown here is translated from the DNA. The rearrangement links TRDV2 to TRDJ1; 10 bases are a match to TRDD3. The CDR3 spans 16 residues. Germline assignment: CDR1 GEAIGNYY and CDR2 EKD. The V and J ends lost 6 bases and 4 bases, in that order; junction bases with no gene match: 13. The CDR3 protein is CACCVLGDVPGDKLIF. The CDR3 DNA follows: TGTGCCTGTTGCGTACTGGGGGATGTCCCTGGCGATAAACTCATCTTT.